This entry lists 29 T cell receptor beta chains sequenced from one sample in a study of blood T cells in healthy people across ages. Primed by a sample-barcoded 5' primer and a J-beta primer mix, a second PCR proceeded for roughly 6 to 12 cycles. TCRdb processed the 5' RACE reads anew with MiXCR; each CDR3 protein has one entry. This table holds more than 500,000 distinct CDR3 sequences, 27% found once. Sequences were obtained from blood. These receptors all stem from a woman in her sixties or seventies in good health.

V and J are TRBV12-3 or TRBV12-4 and TRBJ1-5; D is perhaps TRBD1 (6 bases). Deletions cut 6 bases from V and 10 bases from J, with 16 bases between. The CDR3 covers 13 residues. CDR3 bases: TGTGCCAGCAGGAGGGACACGGATATCCCCCAGCATTTT. Amino acid sequence: CASRRDTDIPQHF.

In its sample, this clonotype was seen many times. The chain is built from TRBV10-3 and TRBJ1-1; a weak D match, TRBD1 (5 bases). V lost 6 bases to trimming and J lost 0 bases, with 8 bases between them. Germline CDR1 reads ENHRY; CDR2 reads SYGVKD. The CDR3 sequence is 13 residues long. This CDR3 is CAIRKGMNTEAFF. The CDR3 DNA sequence: TGTGCCATCAGGAAGGGGATGAACACTGAAGCTTTCTTT.

This chain joins TRBV20-1 and TRBJ1-1; a possible D gene is TRBD1 (5 bases). The CDR3 sequence is 14 residues long. V dropped 4 bases and J dropped 1 base, with 13 bases sitting between them. The germline V gene has CDR1 DFQATT and CDR2 SNEGSKA (reference sequence). CDR3 loop: CSAKRGGGNTEAFF. The CDR3 DNA sequence: TGCAGTGCTAAAAGGGGCGGAGGGAACACTGAAGCTTTCTTT.

This clonotype appeared a few times. This rearrangement joins TRBV6-5 to TRBJ2-7; 7 bases are shared with TRBD1. Per germline, CDR1 MNHEY and CDR2 SVGAGI. This CDR3 region has 15 residues. J lost 3 bases, V lost 2 bases, and 7 bases had no gene match. CDR3: CASSYDRAHYYEQYF. In nucleotides, the CDR3 is TGTGCCAGCAGTTACGACAGGGCCCACTACTACGAGCAGTACTTC.

V usage is TRBV7-2 and J usage is TRBJ2-3; D gene uncertain. The CDR3 runs 12 residues. V was trimmed by 6 bases and J by 7 bases, leaving 11 bases between them. The germline V gene has CDR1 SGHTA and CDR2 FQGNSA. The CDR3 loop is CASRSGSNTQYF. The CDR3, as DNA: TGTGCCAGCAGGTCCGGGTCTAATACGCAGTATTTT.

This clonotype turned up a few times. The chain carries TRBV27 and TRBJ2-7; the D call may be TRBD1 or TRBD2 (5 bases each). V was trimmed by 2 bases and J by 6 bases, leaving 11 bases between them. The CDR3 is 13 residues long. Germline V CDR1 and CDR2: MNHEY, SMNVEV (reference sequence). CDR3 DNA sequence: TGTGCCAGCAGTTTAGGGGGATGGGGCGAGCAGTACTTC. Protein product: CASSLGGWGEQYF.

The V gene is TRBV7-2, the J gene TRBJ1-4, with D possibly TRBD1 on 6 matching bases. V dropped 0 bases and J dropped 2 bases, with 10 bases sitting between them. CDR3 length: 16 amino acids. The germline gives CDR1 SGHTA, CDR2 FQGNSA. The CDR3 spells CASSLAQGGTNEKLFF. CDR3 sequence (DNA): TGTGCCAGCAGCTTAGCACAGGGAGGCACTAATGAAAAACTGTTTTTT.

CDR3 nucleotide sequence: TGCGCCAGCAGCTTCCTCCACGGGCAGGTCTCCGGGAACACTGAAGCTTTCTTT. Residues: CASSFLHGQVSGNTEAFF. V is TRBV5-1 and J is TRBJ1-1; D is ambiguous. CDR3 length: 18 residues. Trimming pared 2 bases from V and 1 base from J, leaving 21 bases between. CDR1 is SGHRS and CDR2 is YFSETQ in the germline V gene.

In its sample, this clonotype was seen many times. The chain joins TRBV7-2 to TRBJ2-1, with 10 bases aligning to TRBD2. V was clipped by 5 bases and J by 8 bases; unmatched bases: 9. CDR1 is SGHTA and CDR2 is FQGNSA in the germline V gene. The CDR3 runs to 15 residues. In DNA form, the CDR3 reads TGTGCCAGCAGCCTCCAGCGGGGGGGGAGAGATGAGCAGTTCTTC. Its protein is CASSLQRGGRDEQFF.

This clonotype showed up just a few times. J is TRBJ1-5 and V is TRBV5-1, with D possibly being TRBD1 (5 bases). This CDR3 has 15 residues. Germline V gene sequence: CDR1 SGHRS, CDR2 YFSETQ. V dropped 5 bases and J dropped 3 bases, with 15 bases sitting between them. The CDR3 DNA reads as TGCGCCAGCAGGATAGACGGTGGGGCCAATCAGCCCCAGCATTTT. The encoded protein is CASRIDGGANQPQHF.

This clonotype has a handful of counts. This rearrangement joins TRBV4-3 to TRBJ2-2; 7 bases are shared with TRBD2. CDR1 and CDR2 from the germline V gene are LGHNA and YSLEER. V gave up 3 bases and J gave up 0 bases; unmatched junction bases: 4. The CDR3 spans 16 residues. The CDR3 DNA reads as TGCGCCAGCAGCCAGTCAACTAGCGCGAACACCGGGGAGCTGTTTTTT. Protein product: CASSQSTSANTGELFF.

The V call is TRBV6-2 or TRBV6-3, the J call TRBJ2-7; a weak D match, TRBD2 (5 bases). Germline V lookup: CDR1 MNHEY, CDR2 SVGEGT. V was cut by 0 bases and J by 4 bases, with 16 bases left in between. This CDR3 spans 16 amino acids. The DNA for the CDR3 is TGTGCCAGCAGTTACTCGACGGCTAGCTTACGGTACGAGCAGTACTTC. It translates to CASSYSTASLRYEQYF.

Only a few counts were recorded for this clonotype. The chain combines TRBV9 with TRBJ2-1; D gene unclear. Trimming left V 0 bases short and J 5 bases short, with 3 bases between. CDR3 length: 12 residues. Germline V gene data show CDR1 as SGDLS and CDR2 as YYNGEE. CDR3 sequence (DNA): TGTGCCAGCAGCGTAGGGAACAATGAGCAGTTCTTC. As protein: CASSVGNNEQFF.

This clonotype was seen more than once but under ten times. The V gene is TRBV10-3, the J gene TRBJ1-5; perhaps TRBD1 as D (5 bases). CDR3 length: 15 amino acids. CDR1 ENHRY and CDR2 SYGVKD come from the germline V gene. Trimming pared 0 bases from V and 1 base from J, leaving 7 bases between. The CDR3 spells CAISESGVSNQPQHF. CDR3 DNA sequence: TGTGCCATCAGTGAGTCGGGGGTGAGCAATCAGCCCCAGCATTTT.

The rearrangement uses TRBV5-1 and TRBJ2-5, with 7 positions matching TRBD1. V gave up 2 bases and J gave up 4 bases; unmatched junction bases: 8. The CDR3 has 15 amino acids. Germline CDR1 and CDR2: SGHRS and YFSETQ. The CDR3 nucleotides read TGCGCCAGCAGCTTTCCGACAGGGATAGTAGAGACCCAGTACTTC. Amino acids: CASSFPTGIVETQYF.

The chain uses TRBV5-1 and TRBJ2-7; 8 bases align to TRBD2. Unmatched junction bases numbered 7, after V lost 3 bases and J lost 5 bases. CDR1 is SGHRS, CDR2 YFSETQ, per germline. The CDR3 is made up of 14 amino acids. The CDR3 DNA reads as TGCGCCAGCAGCTGGATTAGCGGGAAGGACGAGCAGTACTTC. It specifies CASSWISGKDEQYF.

This clonotype appeared a few times. Relative to the germline gene, one junction end is altered; a read error may explain this. The chain has TRBV4-3 and TRBJ2-3, with TRBD1 matching over 9 bases. The CDR3 covers 17 residues. Germline lookup yields CDR1 LGHNA and CDR2 YSLEER. The CDR3 DNA sequence: TGCGCCAGCAGCCAGAAACAGGGGGCCACTAGCACGGATACGCAGTATTTT. Translation: CASSQKQGATSTDTQYF.

Only a few counts were recorded for this clonotype. The rearrangement joins TRBV10-2 to TRBJ2-1, with 13 bases that match TRBD2. The germline CDR1 and CDR2 sequences are WSHSY and SAAADI. V gave up 6 bases and J gave up 6 bases; unmatched junction bases: 5. This CDR3 is built from 15 residues. CDR3 sequence: CASRLAGGGPNEQFF. The CDR3 DNA reads TGCGCCAGCAGACTAGCGGGGGGGGGCCCCAATGAGCAGTTCTTC.

To note about this clonotype: Just one base apart from a much larger clone, this may be a read error. The genes are TRBV5-1 and TRBJ2-5, with no clear D. V was clipped by 10 bases and J by 2 bases, with 12 bases between them. The CDR3 spans 12 residues. Germline V CDR1 and CDR2: SGHRS, YFSETQ. CDR3 DNA: TGCGCCTGCACAGAAGATCAAGAGACCCAGTACTTC. Protein product: CACTEDQETQYF.

The chain combines TRBV7-2 with TRBJ1-3; no definite D call. Trimming stripped 4 bases from V and 5 bases from J, with 6 bases between. The germline CDR1 and CDR2 sequences are SGHTA and FQGNSA. The CDR3 length is 12 residues. This CDR3 reads CASSSQRNTIYF. CDR3 DNA sequence: TGTGCCAGCAGCTCCCAGAGAAACACCATATATTTT.

CDR3 protein: CASSLISGNQETQYF. The DNA of the CDR3 is TGTGCCAGCAGTTTAATTAGCGGAAACCAAGAGACCCAGTACTTC. The rearrangement joins TRBV12-3 or TRBV12-4 to TRBJ2-5, with D possibly being TRBD2 (6 bases). The CDR3 runs 15 residues. V lost 2 bases and J 0 bases, leaving 10 bases between the germline ends.

V and J are TRBV7-2 and TRBJ1-3; D is unresolved. The germline gives CDR1 SGHTA, CDR2 FQGNSA. This CDR3 spans 16 amino acids. V was cut by 5 bases and J by 4 bases, with 18 bases left in between. CDR3 protein: CASSPDKLNTGNTIYF. As DNA, the CDR3 is TGTGCCAGCAGCCCGGATAAACTTAATACAGGAAACACCATATATTTT.

J is TRBJ1-4 and V is TRBV7-9, with D tentatively TRBD1 (6 bases). The CDR3 has 15 amino acids. CDR1 and CDR2 from the germline V gene are SEHNR and FQNEAQ (reference sequence). The germline V and J ends were trimmed by 5 bases and 12 bases, with 22 bases remaining between them. CDR3 in amino acids: CASSGRGTRENELFF. In DNA form, the CDR3 reads TGTGCCAGCAGCGGTAGGGGGACCAGAGAAAACGAACTGTTTTTT.

The table lists this clonotype with many counts. CDR3 DNA sequence: TGTGCCAGCAGTGAATTTTCTAGCGGGTACCAAGAGACCCAGTACTTC. As protein: CASSEFSSGYQETQYF. The chain links TRBV6-1 to TRBJ2-5; 8 nucleotides match TRBD2. Trimming cost V 2 bases and J 0 bases; bases outside gene matches: 5. Germline loops: CDR1 MNHNS, CDR2 SASEGT. The CDR3 is 16 amino acids.

This clonotype was detected a few times. This chain joins TRBV20-1 and TRBJ1-1; perhaps TRBD1 as D (5 bases). The CDR3 spans 12 residues. Germline CDR1 DFQATT, CDR2 SNEGSKA (reference sequence). Trimming stripped 0 bases from V and 5 bases from J, with 7 bases between. In DNA, the CDR3 is TGCAGTGCTAGAGATAGGGGTACTGAAGCTTTCTTT. Translation gives CSARDRGTEAFF.

The chain recombines TRBV7-9 with TRBJ2-7, with 12 nucleotides matching TRBD2. V gave up 2 bases and J gave up 6 bases; unmatched junction bases: 8. The V gene's germline CDR1 is SEHNR and CDR2 FQNEAQ (reference sequence). The CDR3 loop spans 16 amino acids. CDR3: CASSLPTSGGIFEQYF. CDR3 coding DNA: TGTGCCAGCAGCTTACCGACTAGCGGGGGCATCTTCGAGCAGTACTTC.

About this clonotype: Germline is not matched at one junction end, which may reflect a read error. Written as DNA, the CDR3 is TGTGCCGGCAGTTACACGGGGGTGCAAGAGACCCAGTACTTC. Amino acids: CAGSYTGVQETQYF. This chain joins TRBV6-5 and TRBJ2-5; possible D gene TRBD2, 6 bases. The CDR3 is 14 amino acids. Looked up from germline, CDR1 is MNHEY and CDR2 is SVGAGI.

V and J are TRBV7-2 and TRBJ2-6; D unclear. There are 14 residues in the CDR3. The ends were cut back, 4 bases at V and 4 bases at J, with 8 bases in the middle. Germline lookup yields CDR1 SGHTA and CDR2 FQGNSA. The DNA for the CDR3 is TGTGCCAGCAGCTGGCTAGGGGGGGCCAACGTCCTGACTTTC. The encoded protein is CASSWLGGANVLTF.

V is TRBV20-1 and J is TRBJ2-7, with D perhaps TRBD1 (5 bases). Germline loops: CDR1 DFQATT, CDR2 SNEGSKA (reference sequence). V lost 8 bases, J lost 6 bases, and 20 bases lay in between. The CDR3 contains 13 residues. CDR3 nucleotide sequence: TGCAGTACCACAGGCCAAGCTACGGGCGAGCAGTACTTC. Amino acid sequence: CSTTGQATGEQYF.